The rows below give T cell receptor beta chains drawn from one sample of a study of T cell responses to AZD1222 COVID-19 vaccine. Clones were read by immunoSEQ multiplex PCR, and TCRdb kept only the in-frame ones, dropping some. Of 150,000 or so clones listed, about nine tenths were seen once; the top ten hold approximately 1.8%. The input for sequencing was peripheral blood, taken on day 0 of AZD1222 vaccination. These receptor sequences come from an adult in good health. CDR3s include the opening cysteine and the closing phenylalanine or tryptophan. D genes are given only for firm matches. Expanded clones get a size class; other rows say once, few or many, or leave the size out.

.	.	TRBV10-1	TRBJ1-6	TGCGCCAGCAAAAGAAGGGGGGGAGAGTATAATTCACCCCTCCACTTT	CASKRRGGEYNSPLHF
.	.	TRBV7-9	TRBJ2-7	TGTGCCAGCAGCTTGGCCACATCCGAGCAGTACTTC	CASSLATSEQYF
.	.	TRBV27	TRBJ2-7	TGTGCCAGCAGACGGGGGTACGAGCAGTACTTC	CASRRGYEQYF
.	once	TRBV7-2	TRBJ1-6	TGTGCCAGCAGCTTAGATAGCCTCGACTCACCCCTCCACTTT	CASSLDSLDSPLHF
.	few	TRBV6-1	TRBJ2-1	TGTGCCAGCAGTGTCAGGGGCTTAAGCTCCTACAATGAGCAGTTCTTC	CASSVRGLSSYNEQFF
.	.	TRBV7-2	TRBJ1-3	TGTGCCAGCAGCTTTGGTGGCTCTGGAAACACCATATATTTT	CASSFGGSGNTIYF
.	.	TRBV7-3	TRBJ2-1	TGTGCCAGCAGCCCGAAAACCCGGGACAAAAGAAGGGAGCAGTTCTTC	CASSPKTRDKRREQFF
TRBD1	.	TRBV28	TRBJ1-1	TGTGCCAGCAGTTGGGACAGGGAGGCCACTGAAGCTTTCTTT	CASSWDREATEAFF
.	.	TRBV2	TRBJ1-1	TGTGCCAGCAGTGAACAGGCTGCCCTGAACACTGAAGCTTTCTTT	CASSEQAALNTEAFF
.	.	TRBV5-1	TRBJ2-7	TGCGCCAGCCATGACGGGCAACGGGAGCAGTACTTC	CASHDGQREQYF
TRBD1	.	TRBV2	TRBJ2-7	TGTGCCATCTCAGGGGGCTTGCCCTATTCCTACGAGCAGTACTTC	CAISGGLPYSYEQYF
.	.	TRBV5-5	TRBJ1-5	TGTGCCAGCAGTCCCCTGGGTATCGACAGCAATCAGCCCCAGCATTTT	CASSPLGIDSNQPQHF
.	.	TRBV18	TRBJ1-1	TGTGCCAGCTCACCAGTCCCCAGCTCTTTGAACACTGAAGCTTTCTTT	CASSPVPSSLNTEAFF
.	.	TRBV9	TRBJ2-5	TGTGCCAGCAGCGTATTCGGGACTACAGGGTGGGAGACCCAGTACTTC	CASSVFGTTGWETQYF
.	.	TRBV9	TRBJ1-4	TGTGCCAGCAGCGTAGGATCCGGGAGTGAAAAACTGTTTTTT	CASSVGSGSEKLFF
TRBD2	once	TRBV3-1/TRBV3-2	TRBJ2-7	TGTGCCAGCAGCCCCCGACTAGCGGGCTCCTACGAGCAGTACTTC	CASSPRLAGSYEQYF
.	.	TRBV5-6	TRBJ1-1	TGTGCCAGCAGCTGGGGGGCGGCGGACACTGAAGCTTTCTTT	CASSWGAADTEAFF
.	.	TRBV28	TRBJ1-2	TGTGCCAGCAGTTTGTCCATTCCTGGCTACACCTTC	CASSLSIPGYTF
.	few	TRBV24-1	TRBJ2-1	TGTGCCACCGGTCGGAAGGGCTACAATGAGCAGTTCTTC	CATGRKGYNEQFF
TRBD1	.	TRBV14	TRBJ2-1	TGTGCCAGCAGCCAACCCCCACTCAAGACAGGGGACTTTGTTTACAATGAGCAGTTCTTC	CASSQPPLKTGDFVYNEQFF
.	once	TRBV11-2	TRBJ1-4	TGTGCCAGCAGCTTAGAGGCGGGCTTGCTGTTTTTT	CASSLEAGLLFF
.	.	TRBV4-2	TRBJ2-1	TGTGCCAGCAGCCTTCTAAGCAGCTCCTACAATGAGCAGTTCTTC	CASSLLSSSYNEQFF
TRBD1	.	TRBV28	TRBJ1-1	TGTGCCAGCAGTTCGACAGGGGCCGTTCTGGCTGAAGCTTTCTTT	CASSSTGAVLAEAFF
TRBD2	few	TRBV10-3	TRBJ2-2	TGTGCCATCAGCCAAACTTGGGGGGGAACCGGGGAGCTGTTTTTT	CAISQTWGGTGELFF
.	few	TRBV18	TRBJ1-3	TGTGCCAGCTCACCCCCACGTCCTTCTGCCATATATTTT	CASSPPRPSAIYF
.	.	TRBV5-1	TRBJ2-2	TGCGCCAGCAGCTTAGGTTGGGATGGGGAGCTGTTTTTT	CASSLGWDGELFF
.	.	TRBV5-1	TRBJ1-1	TGCGCCAGCAGCTTGGAGGAGGGGCTGATGAACACTGAAGCTTTCTTT	CASSLEEGLMNTEAFF
TRBD1	.	TRBV5-3	TRBJ1-6	TGTGCCAGAAGAGTTGCCGGGACAGCGAGCTCCTATAATTCACCCCTCCACTTT	CARRVAGTASSYNSPLHF
.	.	TRBV30	TRBJ1-1	TGTGCCTGGGGGGGCGGGGTCGGCACTGAAGCTTTCTTT	CAWGGGVGTEAFF
.	.	TRBV6-5	TRBJ1-5	TGTGCCAGCAACCCAGGGACATATGGCAATCAGCCCCAGCATTTT	CASNPGTYGNQPQHF
TRBD1	.	TRBV4-3	TRBJ1-2	TGCGCCAGCAGCCAACGCCGGGACAGTTCTGGCTACACCTTC	CASSQRRDSSGYTF
TRBD2	.	TRBV19	TRBJ2-1	TGTGCCAGTAGTACCCGGACTAGCGGATCCTACAATGAGCAGTTCTTC	CASSTRTSGSYNEQFF
TRBD2	few	TRBV4-2	TRBJ2-2	TGTGCCAGCAGCCAACACGAAGCGGGATATGTAGCCGGGGAGCTGTTTTTT	CASSQHEAGYVAGELFF
.	.	TRBV5-4	TRBJ2-4	TGTGCCAGCAGCTCTGGGGGGGGCACCAAAAACATTCAGTACTTC	CASSSGGGTKNIQYF
.	once	TRBV7-2	TRBJ1-1	TGTGCCAGCAGCTCCTGGGGTGTGACTGAAGCTTTCTTT	CASSSWGVTEAFF
.	.	TRBV6-6	TRBJ1-3	TGTGCCAGCAGTCGCGGGACGTCAAAACCAGCGCCAGGAAACACCATATATTTT	CASSRGTSKPAPGNTIYF
.	.	TRBV28	TRBJ2-1	TGTGCCAGCAGTTTCATGGCGGGTACGTCGCTAGGGGACAATGAGCAGTTCTTC	CASSFMAGTSLGDNEQFF
.	.	TRBV3-1/TRBV3-2	TRBJ2-7	TGTGCCAGCAGCCAACAGGAGGCAACCGCAGGGCAGTACTTC	CASSQQEATAGQYF
TRBD1	.	TRBV4-2	TRBJ1-1	TGTGCCAGCAGCCAAGAAGGACAGGGGAACACTGAAGCTTTCTTT	CASSQEGQGNTEAFF
.	.	TRBV5-4	TRBJ1-2	TGTGCCAGCAGCTACGGAGTTGCGGGGAACTATGGCTACACCTTC	CASSYGVAGNYGYTF
.	.	TRBV6-5	TRBJ1-1	TGTGCCAGCAGTTACTCAATAAGGAACACTGAAGCTTTCTTT	CASSYSIRNTEAFF
.	.	TRBV7-6	TRBJ1-3	TGTGCCAGCAGCTCCCAGAGGGGTGGAAACACCATATATTTT	CASSSQRGGNTIYF
.	.	TRBV28	TRBJ2-7	TGTGCCAGCAGTCCAAGGGGCGAGCAGTACTTC	CASSPRGEQYF
.	.	TRBV19	TRBJ2-7	TGTGCCAGTAGTATAGGGGCGGGGTTCGAGCAGTACTTC	CASSIGAGFEQYF
TRBD1	.	TRBV6-2/TRBV6-3	TRBJ1-2	TGTGCCAGCAGTTGGGACAGCCTCTATGGCTACACCTTC	CASSWDSLYGYTF
TRBD1	once	TRBV28	TRBJ2-7	TGTGCCAGCAGTCCACTCGGACAGGATGACTACGAGCAGTACTTC	CASSPLGQDDYEQYF
TRBD2	few	TRBV5-4	TRBJ2-7	TGTGCCAGCAGCTTGGGACTAGCGGGAGCCGTAGAATCCAATTACGAGCAGTACTTC	CASSLGLAGAVESNYEQYF
.	once	TRBV28	TRBJ1-6	TGTGCCAGCAGTTCAAACAGGGCTTGGTCACCCCTCCACTTT	CASSSNRAWSPLHF
.	.	TRBV7-8	TRBJ1-1	TGTGCCAGCAGCCTCAGTCAGGGTAATGAGGGCGTATACACTGAAGCTTTCTTT	CASSLSQGNEGVYTEAFF
.	.	TRBV6-2/TRBV6-3	TRBJ2-7	TGTGCCAGCAGTTACTCCGCGGGGATCGGCCCCTACGAGCAGTACTTC	CASSYSAGIGPYEQYF
.	.	TRBV4-3	TRBJ2-7	TGCGCCAGCAGCCAAGAATTTGCCAGAACCTACGAGCAGTACTTC	CASSQEFARTYEQYF
TRBD2	.	TRBV4-3	TRBJ2-7	TGCGCCAGCAGCCAAGTAGGGACTAGCTACGAGCAGTACTTC	CASSQVGTSYEQYF
TRBD1	.	TRBV5-1	TRBJ1-2	TGCGCCAGCAGCTCGGGACAGTTGGATGGCTACACCTTC	CASSSGQLDGYTF
.	.	TRBV6-5	TRBJ1-1	TGTGCCAGCAGTTACTCGAGTGAAACCATGAACACTGAAGCTTTCTTT	CASSYSSETMNTEAFF
TRBD2	.	TRBV3-1/TRBV3-2	TRBJ2-5	TGTGCCAGCAGCCAAGTGGCTAGCGGGGCTATGGGGACCCAGTACTTC	CASSQVASGAMGTQYF
.	.	TRBV25-1	TRBJ2-7	TGTGCCAGCAGTGTCGGGAAGTTAGTGTACGAGCAGTACTTC	CASSVGKLVYEQYF
.	few	TRBV7-9	TRBJ1-2	TGTGCCAGCAGCTTAGGGGCCATTAACTATGGCTACACCTTC	CASSLGAINYGYTF
TRBD1	.	TRBV27	TRBJ1-6	TGTGCCAGCAGGACAACAGGGGGGAAAAATTCACCCCTCCACTTT	CASRTTGGKNSPLHF
.	.	TRBV9	TRBJ1-5	TGTGCCAGCAGCGCCTCAGGACAGAGCAATCAGCCCCAGCATTTT	CASSASGQSNQPQHF
.	.	TRBV5-4	TRBJ2-5	TGTGCCAGCAGCGGACCCCAAGAGACCCAGTACTTC	CASSGPQETQYF